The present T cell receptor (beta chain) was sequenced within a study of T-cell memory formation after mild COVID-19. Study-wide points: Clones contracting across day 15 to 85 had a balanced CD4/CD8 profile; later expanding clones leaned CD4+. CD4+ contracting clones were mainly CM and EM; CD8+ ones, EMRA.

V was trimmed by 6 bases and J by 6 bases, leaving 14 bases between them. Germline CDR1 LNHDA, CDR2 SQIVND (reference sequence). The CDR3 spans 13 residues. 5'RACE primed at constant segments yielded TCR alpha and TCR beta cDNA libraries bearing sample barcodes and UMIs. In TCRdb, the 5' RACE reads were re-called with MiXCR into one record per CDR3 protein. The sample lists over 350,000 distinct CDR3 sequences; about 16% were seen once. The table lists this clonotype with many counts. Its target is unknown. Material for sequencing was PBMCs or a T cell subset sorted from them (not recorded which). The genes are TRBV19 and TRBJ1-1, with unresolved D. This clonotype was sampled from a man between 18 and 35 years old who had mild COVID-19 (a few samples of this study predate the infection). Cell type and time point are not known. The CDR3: CASRYSGIAEAFF. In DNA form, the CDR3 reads TGTGCCAGTAGGTATTCGGGGATCGCTGAAGCTTTCTTT.